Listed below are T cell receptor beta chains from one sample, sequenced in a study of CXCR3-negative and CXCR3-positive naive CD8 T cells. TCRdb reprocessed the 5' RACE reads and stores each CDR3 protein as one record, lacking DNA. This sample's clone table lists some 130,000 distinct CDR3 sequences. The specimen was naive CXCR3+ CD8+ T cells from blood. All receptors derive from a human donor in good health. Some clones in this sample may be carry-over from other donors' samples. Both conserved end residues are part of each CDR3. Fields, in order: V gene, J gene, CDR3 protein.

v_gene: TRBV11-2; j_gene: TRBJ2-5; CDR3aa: CASRLRLAAQETQYF
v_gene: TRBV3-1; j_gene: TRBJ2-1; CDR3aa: CDSSQDPLLAPSYNEQFF
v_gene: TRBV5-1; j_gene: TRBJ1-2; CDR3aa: CASTTRSGPPFGFNYGYTF
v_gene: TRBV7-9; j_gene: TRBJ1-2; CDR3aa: CASSPTLVVAHRLDGYTF
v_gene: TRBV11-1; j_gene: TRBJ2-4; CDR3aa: CASSGRVVAGEGAKNIQYF
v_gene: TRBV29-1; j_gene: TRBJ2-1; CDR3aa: CSVEGLGPYNEQFF
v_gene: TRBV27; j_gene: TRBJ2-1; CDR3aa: CASRRGGATYNEQFF
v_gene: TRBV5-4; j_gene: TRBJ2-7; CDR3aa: CTSSDTSGKPYEQYF
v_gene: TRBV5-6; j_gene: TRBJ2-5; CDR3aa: CASSLASGGPETQYF
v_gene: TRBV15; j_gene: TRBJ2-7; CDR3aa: CATSLQASYEQYF
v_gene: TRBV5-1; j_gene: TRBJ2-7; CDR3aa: CASSPSSREGEQYF
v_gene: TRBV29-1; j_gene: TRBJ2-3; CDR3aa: CSVASALRWAGADTQYF
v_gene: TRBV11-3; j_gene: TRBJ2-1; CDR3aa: CASSYRVDEQFF
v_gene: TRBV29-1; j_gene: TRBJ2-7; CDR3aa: CSVEGQGFYEQYF
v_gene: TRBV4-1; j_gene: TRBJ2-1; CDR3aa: CASSQLEWHEQFF
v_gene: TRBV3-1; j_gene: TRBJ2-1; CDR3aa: CASSQREILYNEQFF
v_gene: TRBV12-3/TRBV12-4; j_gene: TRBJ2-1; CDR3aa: CASRPGGRKDNEQFF
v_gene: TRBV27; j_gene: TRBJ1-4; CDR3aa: CASSPRASGYEKLFF
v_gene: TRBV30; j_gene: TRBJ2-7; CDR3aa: CAWSVGGGYEQYF